The sample holds a few counts of the clone carrying this TCR beta chain. This clone may be a read error of a much larger clone one base away. All patients were untreated before thyroid surgery. The data stem from a study of metastatic and nonmetastatic thyroid tumors. CDR1 MNHEY and CDR2 SVGEGT come from the germline V gene. The CDR3 spans 20 residues. TCRdb redid the clone calls on the PCR reads using MiXCR. The sample carries 21,000 or so clones, over 20% recorded once. Sequencing was performed on blood. The chain employs TRBV6-2 or TRBV6-3 and TRBJ2-6, with D possibly being TRBD1 (6 bases). This TCR was sampled from a female donor with papillary thyroid cancer or a benign thyroid nodule (not recorded which). Some clones in this sample may be carry-over from other donors' samples. The CDR3 sequence is CATRQDLTTGPVSGANALTF. The CDR3 DNA reads as TGTGCCACCCGACAGGACCTTACGACAGGCCCCGTCTCTGGGGCCAACGCCCTGACTTTC.